These 7 T cell receptor beta chains came from one sample sequenced in a study of vaccination and CD4 T cells after COVID-19. From the PCR reads, TCRdb called clonotypes with MiXCR, one entry per CDR3 protein. The repertoire consists of 15,000 or so distinct CDR3 sequences, with 69% occurring once and the leading ten covering 0.95% to 1.3%. Material: CD4+ T cells from blood, obtained after SARS-CoV-2 vaccination. Receptors were obtained from a human donor who had recovered from COVID-19.

In this sample, this clonotype turned up once. The chain carries TRBV6-1 and TRBJ1-1, with 8 bases matching TRBD1. The CDR3 covers 13 residues. V lost 7 bases to trimming and J lost 7 bases; unmatched junction nucleotides: 8. CDR1 is MNHNS and CDR2 is SASEGT in the germline V gene. DNA for the CDR3: TGTGCCAGCACCTCAGGGGGCGCGGGTGAAGCTTTCTTT. The encoded protein is CASTSGGAGEAFF.

This chain connects TRBV19 to TRBJ1-5; a possible D gene is TRBD1 (6 bases). Germline lookup yields CDR1 LNHDA and CDR2 SQIVND (reference sequence). V lost 4 bases, J lost 3 bases, and 13 bases lay in between. The CDR3 sequence is 15 residues long. The CDR3 DNA reads as TGTGCCAGTAGTACGGGGGACAACCTCAATCAGCCCCAGCATTTT. Protein sequence: CASSTGDNLNQPQHF.

V usage is TRBV20-1 and J usage is TRBJ2-5; D might be TRBD1 or TRBD2, each matching 6 bases. Looked up from germline, CDR1 is DFQATT and CDR2 is SNEGSKA (reference sequence). This CDR3 is built from 12 residues. CDR3 loop: CRLSGQMKTQYF. DNA for the CDR3: TGCCGTCTTAGCGGACAGATGAAGACCCAGTACTTC.

The genes are TRBV2 and TRBJ2-2; unclear D gene. Germline-derived CDR1 and CDR2 are SNHLY and FYNNEI. Trimming pared 10 bases from V and 0 bases from J, leaving 6 bases between. This CDR3 comprises 12 residues. CDR3 loop: CAIQTNTGELFF. Written as DNA, the CDR3 is TGTGCCATACAAACGAACACCGGGGAGCTGTTTTTT.

In DNA, the CDR3 is TGTGCCAGCTCCTACCCCGGGACACCTCGTTACGAGCAGTACTTC. Its translation: CASSYPGTPRYEQYF. The chain is built from TRBV19 and TRBJ2-7; tentatively, D is TRBD1 (6 bases). V was cut by 9 bases and J by 4 bases, with 22 bases left in between. The CDR3 covers 15 residues. Germline values: CDR1 LNHDA, CDR2 SQIVND (reference sequence).

The rearrangement links TRBV21-1 to TRBJ2-1; the D segment call TRBD2 is taken from the table without a DNA check. TRBV21-1 is flagged as a pseudogene. The CDR3 runs to 14 residues. The CDR3 here is CASSREGNPNEQFF. CDR3 DNA: TGTGCCAGCAGCAGGGAGGGTAACCCCAATGAGCAGTTCTTC.

This clonotype was picked up one time. The gene calls are TRBV5-5 and TRBJ1-4; D is unresolved. Trimming shortened V by 2 bases and J by 5 bases, and 7 bases separated the two germline ends. This CDR3 region has 13 residues. The germline gives CDR1 SGHKS, CDR2 YYEKEE (reference sequence). CDR3 in amino acids: CASSFAGNEKLFF. CDR3 coding DNA: TGTGCCAGCAGCTTTGCGGGGAATGAAAAACTGTTTTTT.